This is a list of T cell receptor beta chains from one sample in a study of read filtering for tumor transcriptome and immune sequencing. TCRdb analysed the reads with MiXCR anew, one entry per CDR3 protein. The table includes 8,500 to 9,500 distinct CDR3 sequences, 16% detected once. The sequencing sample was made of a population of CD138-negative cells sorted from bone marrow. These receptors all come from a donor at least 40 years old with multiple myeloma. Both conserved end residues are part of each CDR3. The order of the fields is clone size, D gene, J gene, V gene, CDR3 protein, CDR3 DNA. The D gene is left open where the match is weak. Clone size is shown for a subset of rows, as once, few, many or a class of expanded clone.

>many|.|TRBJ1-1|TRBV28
CASSLSGTEGFF
TGTGCCAGCAGTTTAAGTGGCACTGAAGGTTTCTTT
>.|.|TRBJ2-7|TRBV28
CASSVKPYEQHF
TGTGCCAGCAGTGTCAAACCCTACGAGCAGCACTTC
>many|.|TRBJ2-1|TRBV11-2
CASSLIGANEQFF
TGTGCCAGCAGCTTAATAGGGGCCAATGAGCAGTTCTTC
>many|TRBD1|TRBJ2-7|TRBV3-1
CASSHTDRVGFYEQYF
TGTGCCAGCAGCCACACGGACAGGGTAGGCTTCTACGAGCAGTACTTC
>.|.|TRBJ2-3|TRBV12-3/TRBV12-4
CASSYQAVSTDTQYF
TGTGCCAGCAGTTACCAGGCTGTGAGCACAGATACGCAGTATTTT
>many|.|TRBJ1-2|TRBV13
CANSGPRSYGYTF
TGTGCCAACTCCGGGCCCAGAAGCTATGGCTACACCTTC
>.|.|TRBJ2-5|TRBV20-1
CSASASVVGRETQYF
TGCAGTGCTAGTGCCAGTGTTGTTGGCCGGGAGACCCAGTACTTC
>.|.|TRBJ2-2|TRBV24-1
CATGNWKGDLTGELFF
TGTGCCACCGGTAATTGGAAGGGGGACCTCACCGGGGAGCTGTTTTTT
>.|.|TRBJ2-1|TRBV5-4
CASSLAGYDEQFF
TGTGCCAGCAGCTTAGCCGGGTACGATGAGCAGTTCTTC
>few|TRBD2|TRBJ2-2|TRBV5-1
CATSGGVSARELFF
TGCGCCACCAGCGGGGGCGTCAGCGCCCGGGAGCTGTTTTTT
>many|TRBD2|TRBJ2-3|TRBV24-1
CATAQASGGAQDTQYF
TGTGCCACCGCTCAGGCGAGCGGGGGGGCCCAAGATACGCAGTATTTT
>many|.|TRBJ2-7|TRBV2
CASSGEGLSASEQYF
TGTGCCAGCAGTGGAGAAGGACTGTCCGCCTCCGAGCAGTACTTC
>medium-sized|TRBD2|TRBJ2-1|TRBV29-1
CSVAGVPYNEQFF
TGCAGCGTAGCGGGAGTTCCCTACAATGAGCAGTTCTTC
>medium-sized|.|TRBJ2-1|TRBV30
CAWSPGDLNEQFF
TGTGCCTGGAGTCCGGGAGACCTCAATGAGCAGTTCTTC
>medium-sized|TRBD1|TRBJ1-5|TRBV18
CASSQDRAGQPQHF
TGTGCCAGCTCACAAGACAGGGCAGGTCAGCCCCAGCATTTT
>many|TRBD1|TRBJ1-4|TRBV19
CASSIIQGGEKLFF
TGTGCCAGTAGTATCATACAGGGGGGAGAAAAACTGTTTTTT
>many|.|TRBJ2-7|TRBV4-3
CASSQALTGTMGNEQCF
TGCGCCAGCAGCCAAGCCCTCACCGGGACAATGGGCAACGAGCAGTGCTTC
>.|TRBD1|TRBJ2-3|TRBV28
CASSGTGGSTDTQYF
TGTGCCAGCAGTGGGACAGGGGGGAGCACAGATACGCAGTATTTT
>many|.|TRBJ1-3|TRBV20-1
CSATPSDIPGHIYF
TGCAGTGCCACACCCAGCGATATCCCGGGACATATATATTTT
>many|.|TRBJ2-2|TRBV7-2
CASSSKSIITGELFF
TGTGCCAGCAGCTCCAAGTCGATCATCACCGGGGAGCTGTTTTTT
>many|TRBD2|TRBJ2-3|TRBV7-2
CASSSFRERGDTQYF
TGTGCCAGCAGCTCCTTCCGGGAGCGGGGAGATACGCAGTATTTT
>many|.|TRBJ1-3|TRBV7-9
CASSLSGGDGNTIYF
TGTGCCAGCAGCTTATCGGGGGGAGATGGAAACACCATATATTTT
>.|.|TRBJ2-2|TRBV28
CASSPGANNRGELFF
TGTGCCAGCAGCCCCGGGGCCAACAACAGGGGGGAGCTGTTTTTT
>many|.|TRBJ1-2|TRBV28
CASRSMGWGQDGYTF
TGTGCCAGCAGAAGTATGGGGTGGGGGCAAGATGGCTACACCTTC
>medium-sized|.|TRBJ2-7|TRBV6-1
CASSEALGTGPYEQYF
TGTGCCAGCAGTGAAGCGCTTGGTACGGGGCCCTACGAGCAGTACTTC
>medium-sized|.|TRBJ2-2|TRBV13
CASSQGTGELFF
TGTGCCAGCAGCCAGGGCACCGGGGAGCTGTTTTTT
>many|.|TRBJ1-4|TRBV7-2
CASSFLAGNEKLFF
TGTGCCAGCAGCTTCTTGGCGGGGAATGAAAAACTGTTTTTT
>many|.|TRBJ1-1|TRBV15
CATSRDPAGADPRTKAFF
TGTGCCACCAGCAGAGATCCGGCGGGGGCGGATCCACGGACTAAAGCTTTCTTT
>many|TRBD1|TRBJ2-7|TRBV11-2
CASSSGQGWEQYF
TGTGCCAGCAGCTCGGGACAGGGATGGGAGCAGTACTTC
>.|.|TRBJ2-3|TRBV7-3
CASSLGDTQDF
TGTGCCAGCAGCTTAGGAGATACGCAGGATTTT
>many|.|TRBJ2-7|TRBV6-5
CASSSGEGTYEQYF
TGTGCCAGCAGTTCGGGAGAAGGAACCTACGAGCAGTACTTC
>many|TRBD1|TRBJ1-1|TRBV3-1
CASSLSDRGRNTEAFF
TGTGCCAGCAGCCTGTCGGACAGGGGTCGGAACACTGAAGCTTTCTTT
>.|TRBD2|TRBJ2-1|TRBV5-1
CVSSLEGLAVEQLF
TGCGTCAGCAGCTTGGAAGGACTAGCGGTTGAGCAGCTCTTC
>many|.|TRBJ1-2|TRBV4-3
CASSQDRLGHFYGYTF
TGCGCCAGCAGCCAAGATAGACTAGGACACTTCTATGGCTACACCTTC
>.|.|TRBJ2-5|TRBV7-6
CASSQEQGHPQETKYF
TGTGCCAGCAGCCAAGAGCAGGGACATCCCCAAGAGACTAAGTACTTC
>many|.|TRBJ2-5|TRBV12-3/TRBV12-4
CASSLARARGETQYF
TGTGCCAGCAGTTTAGCTAGGGCAAGGGGAGAGACCCAGTACTTC
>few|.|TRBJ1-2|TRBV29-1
CSGRTGAGDNYGHTF
TGCAGCGGACGTACCGGGGCAGGGGATAACTATGGCCACACCTTC
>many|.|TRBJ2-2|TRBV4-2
CASSQKTIAPGTGELFF
TGTGCCAGCAGCCAAAAGACAATAGCCCCGGGCACCGGGGAGCTGTTTTTT
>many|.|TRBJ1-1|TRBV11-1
CASSLGRSTEAFF
TGTGCCAGCAGCTTAGGGCGCAGCACTGAAGCTTTCTTT
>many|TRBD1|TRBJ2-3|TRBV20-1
CSASGGTGGTDTRYF
TGCAGTGCTAGCGGCGGGACAGGGGGCACAGATACGCGGTATTTT
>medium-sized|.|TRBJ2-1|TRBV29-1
CSTLATEQFF
TGCAGCACTTTAGCGACTGAGCAGTTCTTC